This TCR beta chain was documented in a study of blood T cells in healthy people across ages. Per sample, no less than 5.5 micrograms of total RNA were extracted. This clonotype was observed a handful of times. Its antigen remains unidentified. CDR1 and CDR2 from the germline V gene are MNHNY and SVGAGI (reference sequence). This CDR3 contains 13 residues. With 7 bases removed from V and 4 bases from J, the gap between germline ends came to 13 bases. Whole-study results and caveats: Long-lived donors had more naive CD4+ cells and higher diversity than aged donors.

Primers used in a second PCR of roughly 6 to 11 cycles were a sample-barcoded 5' primer and a J-beta primer mix. Every cDNA molecule bore a tag from a template-switch adaptor containing 12 random nucleotides. CDR3-containing paired-end reads numbered at least 2.5 million in each sample. MiXCR, applied by TCRdb to the 5' RACE reads, yields one record per CDR3 protein. The sample has roughly 700,000 distinct CDR3 sequences; approximately 49% are singletons. The TCR originated in a woman aged 60-70 years in good health. Sequencing input: blood. The V and J genes are TRBV6-6 and TRBJ2-5; D not certain. The CDR3, as DNA: TGTGCCAGCACCGGGCCTCTGGGAGAGACCCAGTACTTC. Translating gives CASTGPLGETQYF.